A single sample is the source of the 21 T cell receptor beta chains below, sequenced in a study of T cells after somatic rescue of genetic block. This table comes from immunoSEQ multiplex PCR, and its TCRdb copy is limited to in-frame clones, with some not included. This sample carries about 67,000 clones, about 92% of them seen once, and the ten largest clones take around 3%. Sequences were obtained from peripheral blood mononuclear cells (PBMCs). These receptors came from a man aged 35-49 years.

The J gene is TRBJ2-2, the V gene TRBV10-2, with TRBD2 as a possible D gene (6 bases). CDR1 and CDR2 (germline): WSHSY, SAAADI. Trimming stripped 4 bases from V and 1 base from J, with 7 bases between. This CDR3 is 14 amino acids long. The CDR3 nucleotides read TGCGCCAGCAGTGCAGCGGGGAACACCGGGGAGCTGTTTTTT. This sequence encodes CASSAAGNTGELFF.

J is TRBJ1-5 and V is TRBV27, with a possible D match to TRBD1 (6 bases). The CDR3 is made up of 15 amino acids. The ends were cut back, 3 bases at V and 3 bases at J, with 12 bases in the middle. CDR1 and CDR2 (germline): MNHEY, SMNVEV (reference sequence). The CDR3 spells CASSLGYRDNQPQHF. CDR3 nucleotide sequence: TGTGCCAGCAGTTTGGGGTACAGGGACAATCAGCCCCAGCATTTT.

V usage is TRBV27 and J usage is TRBJ1-5; no definite D call. CDR1 is MNHEY and CDR2 is SMNVEV in the germline V gene (reference sequence). Trimming stripped 4 bases from V and 9 bases from J, with 13 bases between. The CDR3 contains 13 residues. In DNA, the CDR3 is TGTGCCAGCAGTTCGGCAGGATCGCGGCCCCAGCATTTT. The encoded protein is CASSSAGSRPQHF.

This clone was seen a single time. This rearrangement joins TRBV5-1 to TRBJ2-5, with 12 positions matching TRBD2. CDR3 length: 15 amino acids. J lost 4 bases, V lost 0 bases, and 1 base had no gene match. CDR1 and CDR2 from the germline V gene are SGHRS and YFSETQ. The CDR3 sequence is CASSLEGLAGETQYF. CDR3 nucleotides: TGCGCCAGCAGCTTGGAGGGACTAGCGGGAGAGACCCAGTACTTC.

This chain links TRBV28 with TRBJ1-5; D unresolved. Trimming removed 6 bases from V and 5 bases from J, with 14 bases in between. The CDR3 runs to 14 residues. Germline V gene sequence: CDR1 MDHEN, CDR2 SYDVKM. The CDR3 coding sequence is TGTGCCAGCAGCCCTATAGGGAGACATCAGCCCCAGCATTTT. Residues: CASSPIGRHQPQHF.

The CDR3 nucleotides are TGTGCCAGCAGTTACAAAGGGACTCAGCCCCAGCATTTT. It is translated as CASSYKGTQPQHF. This chain links TRBV6-5 with TRBJ1-5, with D perhaps TRBD1 (5 bases). V lost 2 bases and J 6 bases, leaving 8 bases between the germline ends. The CDR3 length is 13 residues. From germline, CDR1 is MNHEY and CDR2 SVGAGI.

The CDR3 region has the DNA TGCGCCAGCAGCTTGGATTGGACTCACGACGCTGAAGCTTTCTTT. Residues: CASSLDWTHDAEAFF. This chain links TRBV5-1 with TRBJ1-1, with D hard to call. CDR1 is SGHRS and CDR2 is YFSETQ in the germline V gene. This CDR3 spans 15 amino acids. V was trimmed by 0 bases and J by 6 bases, leaving 15 bases between them.

The table lists this clone with a count of one. The J gene is TRBJ2-2, the V gene TRBV28; D not certain. Trimming cost V 3 bases and J 4 bases, with 12 bases left between them. Per the germline V gene, CDR1 is MDHEN and CDR2 is SYDVKM. The CDR3 covers 15 residues. DNA for the CDR3: TGTGCCAGCAGTTTCTTAGGACGCCGCACCGGGGAGCTGTTTTTT. Protein: CASSFLGRRTGELFF.

The genes are TRBV5-4 and TRBJ2-5; D call uncertain. V was shortened by 0 bases and J by 1 base, with 10 bases between the two germline ends. The CDR3 contains 15 residues. Germline V gene sequence: CDR1 SGHNT, CDR2 YYREEE (reference sequence). Here the CDR3 DNA reads TGTGCCAGCAGCTTGGAGAATCCCTTCCAAGAGACCCAGTACTTC. Protein product: CASSLENPFQETQYF.

V is TRBV27 and J is TRBJ2-3, with 7 bases that match TRBD2. The CDR3 consists of 14 residues. The V gene end was trimmed by 5 bases and the J gene end by 3 bases; junction bases not matched to a gene: 5. Germline lookup yields CDR1 MNHEY and CDR2 SMNVEV (reference sequence). The CDR3 nucleotides read TGTGCCAGCAGTATCGCAGCGGGGACAGATACGCAGTATTTT. It is translated as CASSIAAGTDTQYF.

This chain joins TRBV7-2 and TRBJ1-4; 8 positions match TRBD1. Germline loops: CDR1 SGHTA, CDR2 FQGNSA. The J segment lost 8 bases and the V segment lost 4 bases, leaving 12 bases of the junction unmatched. The CDR3 loop spans 16 amino acids. The CDR3 DNA follows: TGTGCCAGCAGCTCGGACAGGGCCGGGGGTAGGGAAAAACTGTTTTTT. Amino acids: CASSSDRAGGREKLFF.

This chain connects TRBV2 to TRBJ2-3, with a weak D call TRBD1 (6 bases). V dropped 7 bases and J dropped 4 bases, with 18 bases sitting between them. The germline gives CDR1 SNHLY, CDR2 FYNNEI. The CDR3 length is 15 residues. The CDR3 DNA follows: TGTGCCAGCACCGATAGGGGGAAAAACGCAGATACGCAGTATTTT. Translated, it gives CASTDRGKNADTQYF.

V is TRBV7-8 and J is TRBJ1-5, with 7 bases that match TRBD1. Germline assignment: CDR1 SGHVS and CDR2 FQNEAQ. V dropped 4 bases and J dropped 1; count of bases not matched to a gene: 4. This CDR3 has 15 residues. The DNA for the CDR3 is TGTGCCAGCAGCTCTACAGGGGAGAGCAATCAGCCCCAGCATTTT. Residues: CASSSTGESNQPQHF.

This chain uses TRBV4-3 with TRBJ1-4; 7 positions match TRBD1. CDR3 length: 14 residues. V shed 0 bases, J shed 7 bases, and the junction held 2 bases outside the gene matches. Germline V gene data show CDR1 as LGHNA and CDR2 as YSLEER. The CDR3 DNA reads as TGCGCCAGCAGCCAAGACAGGGGGGGTGAAAAACTGTTTTTT. Protein: CASSQDRGGEKLFF.

The chain has TRBV7-9 and TRBJ2-1; D perhaps matches TRBD1 (7 bases). V lost 4 bases and J 6 bases, leaving 19 bases between the germline ends. This CDR3 has 16 residues. Looked up from germline, CDR1 is SEHNR and CDR2 is FQNEAQ (reference sequence). The CDR3, as DNA: TGTGCCAGCAGCTCGGCCGGGAGATCAGGGGGCAATGAGCAGTTCTTC. Translated, it gives CASSSAGRSGGNEQFF.

The V call is TRBV9, the J call TRBJ2-1; weak D call: TRBD1 (6 bases). V was shortened by 4 bases and J by 6 bases, with 20 bases between the two germline ends. CDR1 and CDR2 (germline): SGDLS, YYNGEE. The CDR3 totals 16 residues. CDR3 coding DNA: TGTGCCAGCAGCCCCCGTTTAGGGGGTTCCGCCAATGAGCAGTTCTTC. Protein product: CASSPRLGGSANEQFF.

J is TRBJ1-1 and V is TRBV5-1; D perhaps matches TRBD1 (6 bases). The V end lost 4 bases, the J end lost 4 bases, and 20 bases lay between the germline ends. Germline V CDR1 and CDR2: SGHRS, YFSETQ. This CDR3 has 16 amino acids. The CDR3 protein is CASSIGPGGAGTEAFF. The CDR3 DNA follows: TGCGCCAGCAGCATAGGCCCGGGGGGCGCCGGCACTGAAGCTTTCTTT. Together with reference TRBV5-1 and TRBJ1-1, the CDR3 gives the full variable domain: KAGVTQTPRYLIKTRGQQVTLSCSPISGHRSVSWYQQTPGQGLQFLFEYFSETQRNKGNFPGRFSGRQFSNSRSEMNVSTLELGDSALYLCASSIGPGGAGTEAFFGQGTRLTVV.

V gene TRBV4-1 combines with J gene TRBJ1-1; weak D call: TRBD1 (5 bases). Germline V lookup: CDR1 MGHRA, CDR2 YSYEKL. This CDR3 region has 14 residues. Trimming left V 0 bases short and J 5 bases short, with 10 bases between. The CDR3 is CASSQDPGRTEAFF. Written as DNA, the CDR3 is TGCGCCAGCAGCCAAGATCCGGGGCGGACTGAAGCTTTCTTT.

The CDR3 DNA reads TGTGCCAGCAGCCAAACCCTTAGAGGGAGCTCCTACAATGAGCAGTTCTTC. Encoded protein: CASSQTLRGSSYNEQFF. The J gene is TRBJ2-1, the V gene TRBV7-3; possibly TRBD2 for D (5 bases). With 5 bases removed from V and 0 bases from J, the gap between germline ends came to 17 bases. CDR1 is SGHTA and CDR2 is FQGTGA in the germline V gene. This CDR3 contains 17 residues. Together with reference TRBV7-3 and TRBJ2-1, the CDR3 gives the full variable domain: GAGVSQTPSNKVTEKGKYVELRCDPISGHTALYWYRQSLGQGPEFLIYFQGTGAADDSGLPNDRFFAVRPEGSVSTLKIQRTERGDSAVYLCASSQTLRGSSYNEQFFGPGTRLTVL.

The genes are TRBV27 and TRBJ2-7; D remains unclear. V lost 4 bases and J 4 bases, leaving 11 bases between the germline ends. The germline V gene encodes CDR1 MNHEY and CDR2 SMNVEV (reference sequence). The CDR3 has 13 residues. CDR3 residues: CASSYYKGYEQYF. CDR3 coding DNA: TGTGCCAGCAGTTATTATAAGGGTTACGAGCAGTACTTC.

The chain joins TRBV27 to TRBJ2-1, with 11 bases fitting TRBD2. Trimming took 6 bases from V and 0 from J; bases not matched to a gene: 4. Germline values: CDR1 MNHEY, CDR2 SMNVEV (reference sequence). The CDR3 spans 16 residues. The CDR3 sequence is CASRGLAESSYNEQFF. CDR3 nucleotide sequence: TGTGCCAGCAGGGGACTAGCGGAGAGCTCCTACAATGAGCAGTTCTTC.